A single count supports the clone carrying this TCR beta chain. No antigen is known for it. This sample is part of a study of T cell responses to AZD1222 COVID-19 vaccine. General study findings and limits: The donor group comprised mostly white British people and more females; the analysis possibly underestimated clonal diversity. Spike was spanned by vaccine-associated CD4 TCRs, which were dominant at 160-218 and 743-854.

The assay was immunoSEQ multiplex PCR, and TCRdb's table has in-frame clones only and misses some. Of approximately 150,000 clones listed, roughly 92% are singletons. Germline assignment: CDR1 SGHDT and CDR2 YYEEEE. V was clipped by 4 bases and J by 2 bases; unmatched bases: 7. The CDR3 is made up of 16 amino acids. This TCR was recovered from an adult in good health. V gene TRBV5-6 combines with J gene TRBJ1-3; TRBD1 matches at 9 bases. This material consisted of peripheral blood, taken on day 0 of AZD1222 vaccination. CDR3: CASSPPGQGTGNTIYF. In DNA, the CDR3 is TGTGCCAGCAGCCCCCCGGGACAGGGAACTGGAAACACCATATATTTT.